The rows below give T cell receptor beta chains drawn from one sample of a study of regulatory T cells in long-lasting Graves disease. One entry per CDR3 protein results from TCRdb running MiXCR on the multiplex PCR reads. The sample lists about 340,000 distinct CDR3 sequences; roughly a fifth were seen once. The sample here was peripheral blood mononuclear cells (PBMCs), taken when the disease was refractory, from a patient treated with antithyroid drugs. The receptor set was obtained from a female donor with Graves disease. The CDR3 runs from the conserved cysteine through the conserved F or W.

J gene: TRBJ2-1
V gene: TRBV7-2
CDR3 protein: CASSYVAGGGNEQFF

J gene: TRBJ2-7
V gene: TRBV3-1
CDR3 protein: CASSQGYGTASYEQYF

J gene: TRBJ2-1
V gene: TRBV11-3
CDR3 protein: CASSFDTSYNEQLF

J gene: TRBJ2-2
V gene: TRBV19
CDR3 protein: CASSKTGINTGELFF

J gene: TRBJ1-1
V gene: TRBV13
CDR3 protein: CASSLGIRAKAFF

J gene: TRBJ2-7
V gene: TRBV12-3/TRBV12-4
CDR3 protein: CASKYREADEQYF

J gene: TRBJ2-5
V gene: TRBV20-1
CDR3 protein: CSAGGQGSRERETQYF

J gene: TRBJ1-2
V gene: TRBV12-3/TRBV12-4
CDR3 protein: CASSLGRGQANYGYTF

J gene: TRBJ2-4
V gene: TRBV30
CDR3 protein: CAWSVLILREGYKNIQYF

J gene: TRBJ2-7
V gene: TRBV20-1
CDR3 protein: CSAGGNSGYEQYF

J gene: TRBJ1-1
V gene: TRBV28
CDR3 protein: CASSSTAWNTEAFF

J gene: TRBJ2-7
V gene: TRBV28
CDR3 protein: CASSPRGEQYF

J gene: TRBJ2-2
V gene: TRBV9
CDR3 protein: CASSVGVRNTGELFF

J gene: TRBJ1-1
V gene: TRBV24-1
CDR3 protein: CATRDQLDTEAFF

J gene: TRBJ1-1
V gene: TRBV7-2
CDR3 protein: CASSWDRVNTEAFF

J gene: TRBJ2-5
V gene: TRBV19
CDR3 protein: CASSIRRKETQYF

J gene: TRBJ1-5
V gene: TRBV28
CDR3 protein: CASSLTPPSYSNQPQHF

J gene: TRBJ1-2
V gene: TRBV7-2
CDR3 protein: CASSASPRTGRGYTF

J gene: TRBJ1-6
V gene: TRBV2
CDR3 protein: CASRVIGSPLHF

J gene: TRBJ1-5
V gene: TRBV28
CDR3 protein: CASSLGQEVQPQHF

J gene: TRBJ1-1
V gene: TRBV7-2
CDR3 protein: CASSSYYRAMNTEAFF

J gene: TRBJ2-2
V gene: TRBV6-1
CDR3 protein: CASSQVAGGLVGELFF

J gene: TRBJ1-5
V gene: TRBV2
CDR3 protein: CASSEQPPRSNQPQHF

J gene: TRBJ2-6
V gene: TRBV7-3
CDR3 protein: CASSLGPPSGANVLTF

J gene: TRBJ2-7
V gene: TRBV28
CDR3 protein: CASTTGVYEQYF

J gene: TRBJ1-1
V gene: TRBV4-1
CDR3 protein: CASSHLTRGTTEAFF

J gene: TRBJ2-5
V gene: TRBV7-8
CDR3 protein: CASSYLEAQYF

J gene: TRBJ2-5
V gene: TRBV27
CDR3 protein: CASKPRTSGRVYQETQYF

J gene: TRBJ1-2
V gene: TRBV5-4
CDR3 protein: CASSYGQPGYGYTF

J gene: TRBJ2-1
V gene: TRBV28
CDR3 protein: CASSPPRREVLSNEQFF

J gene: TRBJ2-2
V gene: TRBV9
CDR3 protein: CASSVGGGELFF

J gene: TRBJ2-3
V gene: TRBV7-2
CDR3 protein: CASSPGPGLGTDTQYF

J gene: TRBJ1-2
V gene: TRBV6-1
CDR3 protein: CASKIDLSRGYTF

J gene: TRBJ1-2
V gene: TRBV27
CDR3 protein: CASSLSPRGIRGYTF

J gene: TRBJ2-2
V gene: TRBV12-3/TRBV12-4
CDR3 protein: CASSYPRSGRVAGELFF

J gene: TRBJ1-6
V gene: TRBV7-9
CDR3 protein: CASSLSDRNNSPLHF

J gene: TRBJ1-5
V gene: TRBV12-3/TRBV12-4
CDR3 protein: CASSLALSGPNQPQHF

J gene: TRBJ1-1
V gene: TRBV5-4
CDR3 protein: CASSWEAGRNTEAFF

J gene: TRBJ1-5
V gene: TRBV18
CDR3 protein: CASSPRPASNQPQHF

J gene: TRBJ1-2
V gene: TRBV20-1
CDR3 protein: CSAGPYAASGYTF

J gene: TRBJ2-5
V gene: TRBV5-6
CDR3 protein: CASSSWTGEETQYF

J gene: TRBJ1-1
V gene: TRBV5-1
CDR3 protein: CASRHQEASTEAFF

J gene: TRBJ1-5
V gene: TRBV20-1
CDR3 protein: CSARDTRRGLWPQHF